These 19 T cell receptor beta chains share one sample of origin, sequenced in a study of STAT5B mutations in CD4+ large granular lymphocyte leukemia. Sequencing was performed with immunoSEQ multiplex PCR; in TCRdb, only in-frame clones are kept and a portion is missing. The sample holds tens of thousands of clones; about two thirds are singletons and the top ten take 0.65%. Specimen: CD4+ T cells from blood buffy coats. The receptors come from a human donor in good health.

The DNA for the CDR3 is TGTGCCAGTAGTATAGCGGCACGGGACAGGGGTCAGCCCCAGCATTTT. Translating it yields CASSIAARDRGQPQHF. The chain uses TRBV19 and TRBJ1-5, with 10 bases identical to TRBD1. The germline V gene encodes CDR1 LNHDA and CDR2 SQIVND (reference sequence). This CDR3 region has 16 residues. Trimming took 1 base from V and 6 from J; bases not matched to a gene: 6. The full variable domain, rest sourced from reference TRBV19 and TRBJ1-5, is DGGITQSPKYLFRKEGQNVTLSCEQNLNHDAMYWYRQDPGQGLRLIYYSQIVNDFQKGDIAEGYSVSREKKESFPLTVTSAQKNPTAFYLCASSIAARDRGQPQHFGDGTRLSIL.

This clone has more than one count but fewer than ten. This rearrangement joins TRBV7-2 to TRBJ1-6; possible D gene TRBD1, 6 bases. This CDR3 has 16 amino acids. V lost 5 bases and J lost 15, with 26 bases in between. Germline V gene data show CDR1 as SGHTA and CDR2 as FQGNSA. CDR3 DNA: TGTGCCAGCAGCCCGGGGGCGGGGCTCCGCCAATCAATCCTCCACTTT. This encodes CASSPGAGLRQSILHF.

The CDR3: CSAPVASGGGYNEQFF. CDR3 DNA: TGCAGCGCCCCTGTGGCTAGCGGGGGGGGCTACAATGAGCAGTTCTTC. The chain employs TRBV29-1 and TRBJ2-1, with 12 positions matching TRBD2. The CDR3 spans 16 residues. The V gene's germline CDR1 is SQVTM and CDR2 ANQGSEA. The trim removed 7 bases at V and 3 bases at J, leaving 10 bases unmatched.

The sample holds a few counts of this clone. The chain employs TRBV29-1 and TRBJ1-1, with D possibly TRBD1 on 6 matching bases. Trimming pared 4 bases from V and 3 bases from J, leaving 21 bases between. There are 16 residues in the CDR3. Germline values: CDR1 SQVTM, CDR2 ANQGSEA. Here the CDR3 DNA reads TGCAGCGTTGGCTCCTACGGAAACAGGGCGGACACTGAAGCTTTCTTT. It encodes CSVGSYGNRADTEAFF.

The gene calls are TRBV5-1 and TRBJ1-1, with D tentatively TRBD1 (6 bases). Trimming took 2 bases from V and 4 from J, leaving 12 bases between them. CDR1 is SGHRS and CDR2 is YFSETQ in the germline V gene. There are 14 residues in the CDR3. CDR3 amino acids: CASSFSQGSTEAFF. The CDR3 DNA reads TGCGCCAGCAGCTTCTCACAGGGTTCCACTGAAGCTTTCTTT.

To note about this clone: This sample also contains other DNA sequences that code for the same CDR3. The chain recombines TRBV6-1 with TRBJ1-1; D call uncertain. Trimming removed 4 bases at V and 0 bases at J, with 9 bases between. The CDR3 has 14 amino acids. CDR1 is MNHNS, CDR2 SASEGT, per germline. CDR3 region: CASSVTDMNTEAFF. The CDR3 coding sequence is TGTGCCAGCAGTGTAACAGATATGAACACTGAAGCTTTCTTT.

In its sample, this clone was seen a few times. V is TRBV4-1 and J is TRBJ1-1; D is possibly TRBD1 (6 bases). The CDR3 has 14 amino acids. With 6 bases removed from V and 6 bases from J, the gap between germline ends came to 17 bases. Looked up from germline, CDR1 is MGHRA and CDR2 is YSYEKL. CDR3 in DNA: TGCGCCAGCAGACACCAGGGGAAGAGGGCTGAAGCTTTCTTT. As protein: CASRHQGKRAEAFF.

CDR3 protein: CASSQAGTGSGGEQYF. The DNA for the CDR3 is TGCGCCAGCAGCCAAGCCGGGACAGGGTCCGGGGGGGAGCAGTACTTC. This sequence joins TRBV4-3 and TRBJ2-7; 9 positions match TRBD1. CDR1 is LGHNA and CDR2 is YSLEER in the germline V gene. J lost 7 bases, V lost 1 base, and 11 bases had no gene match. The CDR3 consists of 16 residues.

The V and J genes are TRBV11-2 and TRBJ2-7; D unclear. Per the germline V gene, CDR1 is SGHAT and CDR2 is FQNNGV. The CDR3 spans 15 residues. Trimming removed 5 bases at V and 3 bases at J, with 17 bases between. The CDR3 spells CASSPGARSLYEQYF. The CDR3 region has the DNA TGTGCCAGCAGCCCCGGAGCCCGATCTCTCTACGAGCAGTACTTC.

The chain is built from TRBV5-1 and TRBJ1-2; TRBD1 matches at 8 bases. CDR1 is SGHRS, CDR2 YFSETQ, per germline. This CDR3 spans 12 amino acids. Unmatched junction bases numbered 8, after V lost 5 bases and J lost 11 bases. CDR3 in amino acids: CASRDRDYRYTF. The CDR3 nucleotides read TGCGCCAGCAGGGACAGGGATTACCGTTACACCTTC.

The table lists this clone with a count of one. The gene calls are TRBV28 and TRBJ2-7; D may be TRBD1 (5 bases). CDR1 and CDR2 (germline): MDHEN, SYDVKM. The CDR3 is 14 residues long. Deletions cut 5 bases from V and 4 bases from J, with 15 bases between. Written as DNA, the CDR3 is TGTGCCAGCAGTCCCCAGGGAAGAAGGTACGAGCAGTACTTC. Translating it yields CASSPQGRRYEQYF. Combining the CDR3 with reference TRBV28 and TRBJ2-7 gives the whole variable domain DVKVTQSSRYLVKRTGEKVFLECVQDMDHENMFWYRQDPGLGLRLIYFSYDVKMKEKGDIPEGYSVSREKKERFSLILESASTNQTSMYLCASSPQGRRYEQYFGPGTRLTVT.

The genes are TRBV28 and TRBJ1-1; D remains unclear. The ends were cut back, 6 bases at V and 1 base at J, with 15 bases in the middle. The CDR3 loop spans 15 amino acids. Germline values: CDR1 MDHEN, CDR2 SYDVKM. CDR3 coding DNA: TGTGCCAGCAGGGGTGCCGGTGGACCGAACACTGAAGCTTTCTTT. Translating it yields CASRGAGGPNTEAFF.

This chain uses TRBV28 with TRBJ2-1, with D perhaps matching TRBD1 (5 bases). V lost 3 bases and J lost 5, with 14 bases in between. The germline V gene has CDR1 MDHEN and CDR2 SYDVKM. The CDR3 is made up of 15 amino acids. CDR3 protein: CASSFFSHRNNEQFF. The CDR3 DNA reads TGTGCCAGCAGTTTCTTCTCCCACAGGAACAATGAGCAGTTCTTC.

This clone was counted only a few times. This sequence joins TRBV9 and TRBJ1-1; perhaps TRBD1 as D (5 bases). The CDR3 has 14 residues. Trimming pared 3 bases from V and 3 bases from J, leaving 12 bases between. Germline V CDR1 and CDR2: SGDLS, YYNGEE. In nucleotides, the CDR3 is TGTGCCAGCAGCGCCCAGGGTGAGGACACTGAAGCTTTCTTT. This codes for CASSAQGEDTEAFF.

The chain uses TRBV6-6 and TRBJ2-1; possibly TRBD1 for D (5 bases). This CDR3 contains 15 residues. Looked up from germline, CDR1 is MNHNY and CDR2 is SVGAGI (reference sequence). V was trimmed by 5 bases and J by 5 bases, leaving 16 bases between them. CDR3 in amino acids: CASSTDQKGNNEQFF. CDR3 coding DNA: TGTGCCAGCAGTACGGACCAAAAGGGGAACAATGAGCAGTTCTTC.

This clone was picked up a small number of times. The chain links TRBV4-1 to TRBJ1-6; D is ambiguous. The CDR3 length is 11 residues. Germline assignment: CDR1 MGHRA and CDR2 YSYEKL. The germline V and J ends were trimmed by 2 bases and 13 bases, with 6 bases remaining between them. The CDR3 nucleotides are TGCGCCAGCAGCCAAATGGGCCCCCTCCACTTT. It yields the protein CASSQMGPLHF.

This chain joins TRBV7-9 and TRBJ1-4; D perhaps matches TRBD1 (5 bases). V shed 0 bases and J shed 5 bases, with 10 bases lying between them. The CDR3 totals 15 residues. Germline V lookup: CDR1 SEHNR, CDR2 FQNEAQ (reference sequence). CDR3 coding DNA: TGTGCCAGCAGCTTAGCACTGGGGGAAAATGAAAAACTGTTTTTT. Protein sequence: CASSLALGENEKLFF. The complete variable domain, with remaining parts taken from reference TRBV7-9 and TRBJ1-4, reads DTGVSQNPRHKITKRGQNVTFRCDPISEHNRLYWYRQTLGQGPEFLTYFQNEAQLEKSRLLSDRFSAERPKGSFSTLEIQRTEQGDSAMYLCASSLALGENEKLFFGSGTQLSVL.

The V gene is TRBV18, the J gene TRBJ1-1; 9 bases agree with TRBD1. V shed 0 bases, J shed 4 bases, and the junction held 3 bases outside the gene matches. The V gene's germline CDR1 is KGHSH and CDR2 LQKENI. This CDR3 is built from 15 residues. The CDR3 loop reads CASSPPGQGGTEAFF. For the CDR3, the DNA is TGTGCCAGCTCACCACCGGGACAGGGCGGCACTGAAGCTTTCTTT.

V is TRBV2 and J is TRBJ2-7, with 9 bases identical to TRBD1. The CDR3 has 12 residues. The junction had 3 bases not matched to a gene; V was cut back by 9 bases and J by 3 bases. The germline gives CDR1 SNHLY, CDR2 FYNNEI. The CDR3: CASRTGDYEQYF. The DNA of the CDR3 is TGTGCCAGTCGGACAGGGGACTACGAGCAGTACTTC.